This T cell receptor (beta chain) was sequenced during a study of radiotherapy plus CTLA-4 blockade in lung cancer. Study results and limitations: Interferon-beta, together with early blood T cell clone dynamics, reportedly best predicted response. After radiotherapy and ipilimumab, tumor-derived clones expanded in peripheral blood.

The table came from immunoSEQ multiplex PCR; TCRdb's copy has only in-frame clones and leaves some out. The repertoire holds tens of thousands of clones, with approximately 82% as singletons. The CDR3 runs to 11 residues. The germline CDR1 and CDR2 sequences are SQVTM and ANQGSEA. Between the trimmed V and J ends, which lost 3 bases and 4 bases, there was a span of 3 bases. In the case of this clone: Antigen specificity is unknown.

This TCR was recovered from a human donor with non-small cell lung cancer that progressed on radiotherapy plus ipilimumab. V usage is TRBV29-1 and J usage is TRBJ2-2; D remains unclear. The sequencing used peripheral blood, collected from a patient treated with radiotherapy plus ipilimumab. The CDR3 sequence: CSVEGTGELFF. In DNA, the CDR3 is TGCAGCGTTGAGGGCACCGGGGAGCTGTTTTTT.